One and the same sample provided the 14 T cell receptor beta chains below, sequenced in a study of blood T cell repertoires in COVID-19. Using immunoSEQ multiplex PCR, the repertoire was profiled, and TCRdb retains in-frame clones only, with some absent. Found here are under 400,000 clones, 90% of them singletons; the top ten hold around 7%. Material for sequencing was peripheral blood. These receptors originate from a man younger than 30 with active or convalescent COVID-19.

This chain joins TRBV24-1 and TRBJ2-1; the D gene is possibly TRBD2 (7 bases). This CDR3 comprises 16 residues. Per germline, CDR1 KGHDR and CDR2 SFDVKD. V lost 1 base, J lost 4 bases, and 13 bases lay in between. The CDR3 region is CATSDFSGGAYNEQFF. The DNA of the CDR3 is TGTGCCACCAGTGATTTTTCGGGGGGCGCGTACAATGAGCAGTTCTTC.

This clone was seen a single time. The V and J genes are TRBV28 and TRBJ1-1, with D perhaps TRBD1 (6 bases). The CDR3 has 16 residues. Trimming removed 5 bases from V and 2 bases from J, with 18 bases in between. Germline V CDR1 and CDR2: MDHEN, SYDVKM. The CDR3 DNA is TGTGCCAGCAGTCCACCCGGGGGGCGGGGAAACACTGAAGCTTTCTTT. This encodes CASSPPGGRGNTEAFF.

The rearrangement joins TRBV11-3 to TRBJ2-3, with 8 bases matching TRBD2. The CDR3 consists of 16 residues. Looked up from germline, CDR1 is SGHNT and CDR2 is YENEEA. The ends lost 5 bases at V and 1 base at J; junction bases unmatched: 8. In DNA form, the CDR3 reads TGTGCCAGCAGCCCGGGACTAGTTTCTGGCACAGATACGCAGTATTTT. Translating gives CASSPGLVSGTDTQYF.

For the CDR3, the DNA is TGTGCCAGCAGCCAAGAACACAGGGGCAATCAGCCCCAGCATTTT. Protein product: CASSQEHRGNQPQHF. V gene TRBV4-2 combines with J gene TRBJ1-5, with D tentatively TRBD1 (6 bases). Germline V gene data show CDR1 as LGHNA and CDR2 as YNFKEQ. V was pared by 0 bases and J by 2 bases, with 8 bases between. This CDR3 has 15 residues.

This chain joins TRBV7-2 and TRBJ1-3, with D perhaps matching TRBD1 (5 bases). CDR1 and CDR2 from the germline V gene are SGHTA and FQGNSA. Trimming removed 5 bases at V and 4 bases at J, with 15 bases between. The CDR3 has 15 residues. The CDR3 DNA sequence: TGTGCCAGCAGCCCCTATGCTGGGGCAGGAAACACCATATATTTT. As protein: CASSPYAGAGNTIYF.

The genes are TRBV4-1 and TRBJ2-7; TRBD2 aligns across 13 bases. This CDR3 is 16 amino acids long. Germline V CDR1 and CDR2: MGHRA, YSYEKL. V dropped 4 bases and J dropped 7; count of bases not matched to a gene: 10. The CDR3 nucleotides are TGCGCCAGCAGCCCACAGGGACTAGCGGGAACGCATGAGCAGTACTTC. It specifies CASSPQGLAGTHEQYF.

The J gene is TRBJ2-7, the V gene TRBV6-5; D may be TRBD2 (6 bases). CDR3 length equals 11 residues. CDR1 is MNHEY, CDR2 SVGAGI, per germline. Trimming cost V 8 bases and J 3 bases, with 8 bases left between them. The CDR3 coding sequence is TGTGCCAGCTCCGGGAGCTACGAGCAGTACTTC. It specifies CASSGSYEQYF.

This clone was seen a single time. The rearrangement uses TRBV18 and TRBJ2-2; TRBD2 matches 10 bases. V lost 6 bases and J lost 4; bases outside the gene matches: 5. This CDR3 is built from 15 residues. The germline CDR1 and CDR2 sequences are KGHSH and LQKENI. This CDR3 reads CASSHGTSVTGELFF. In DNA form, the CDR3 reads TGTGCCAGCTCCCACGGGACTAGCGTCACCGGGGAGCTGTTTTTT. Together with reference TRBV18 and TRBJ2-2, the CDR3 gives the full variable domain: NAGVMQNPRHLVRRRGQEARLRCSPMKGHSHVYWYRQLPEEGLKFMVYLQKENIIDESGMPKERFSAEFPKEGPSILRIQQVVRGDSAAYFCASSHGTSVTGELFFGEGSRLTVL.

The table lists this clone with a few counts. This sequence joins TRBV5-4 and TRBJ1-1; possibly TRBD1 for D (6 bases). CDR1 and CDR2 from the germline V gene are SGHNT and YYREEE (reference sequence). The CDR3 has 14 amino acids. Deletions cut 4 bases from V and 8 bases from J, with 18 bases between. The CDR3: CASSGTLGKEEAFF. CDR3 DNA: TGTGCCAGCAGCGGGACATTGGGAAAAGAAGAAGCTTTCTTT.

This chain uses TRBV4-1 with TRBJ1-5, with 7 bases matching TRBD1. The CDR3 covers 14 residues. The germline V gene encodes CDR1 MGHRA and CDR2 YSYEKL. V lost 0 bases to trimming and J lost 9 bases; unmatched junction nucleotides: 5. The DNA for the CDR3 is TGCGCCAGCAGCCAAGAAGGGACAGAAGTGCCCCAGCATTTT. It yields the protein CASSQEGTEVPQHF.

CDR3 residues: CASSQEVGAPYEQYF. The CDR3 nucleotides are TGTGCCAGCAGCCAAGAGGTGGGGGCCCCCTACGAGCAGTACTTC. V and J are TRBV14 and TRBJ2-7, with D possibly TRBD1 on 6 matching bases. From germline, CDR1 is SGHDN and CDR2 FVKESK. V was trimmed by 0 bases and J by 2 bases, leaving 11 bases between them. CDR3 size: 15 residues.

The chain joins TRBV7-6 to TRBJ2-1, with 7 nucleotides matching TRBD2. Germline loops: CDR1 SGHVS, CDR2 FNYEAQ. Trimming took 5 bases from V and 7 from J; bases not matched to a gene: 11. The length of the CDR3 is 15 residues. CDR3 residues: CASSLQAAGVNEQFF. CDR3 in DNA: TGTGCCAGCAGCCTCCAGGCGGCGGGAGTTAATGAGCAGTTCTTC.

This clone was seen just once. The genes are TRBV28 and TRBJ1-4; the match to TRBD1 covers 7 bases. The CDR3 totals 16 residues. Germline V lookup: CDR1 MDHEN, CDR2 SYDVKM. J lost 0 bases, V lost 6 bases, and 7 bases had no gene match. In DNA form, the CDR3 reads TGTGCCAGCAGGGACAGGCCCATTGCAACTAATGAAAAACTGTTTTTT. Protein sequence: CASRDRPIATNEKLFF.

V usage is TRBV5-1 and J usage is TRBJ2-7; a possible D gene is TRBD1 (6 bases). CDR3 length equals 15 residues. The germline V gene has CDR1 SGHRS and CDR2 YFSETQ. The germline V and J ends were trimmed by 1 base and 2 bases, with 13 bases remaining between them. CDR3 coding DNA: TGCGCCAGCAGCTTGTTCACAGGGTCTCCCTACGAGCAGTACTTC. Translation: CASSLFTGSPYEQYF.